Sequencing of this T cell receptor beta chain was carried out in a study of T cells in Graves' hyperthyroidism and ophthalmopathy. Notes on the study in general: From stable hyperthyroidism, ophthalmopathy was separated by a 13 V-J model. Most thyroid clonotypes that were expanded above 0.001 also turned up in blood.

CDR1 is SGHRS and CDR2 is YFSETQ in the germline V gene. The CDR3 runs to 12 residues. Any patient presenting with uncontrolled infection, other autoimmune disease, pregnancy or lactation was left out. This clonotype was detected ten times or more. As yet, its antigen is unknown. One end of the junction fails to match germline, which may point to a read error. RNA transcripts yielded amplified TCR beta CDR3 regions. TCR CDR3 regions were first amplified by RT-PCR with HTBI primers. Each CDR3 protein gets one entry after TCRdb re-called the multiplex PCR reads with MiXCR. The profile shows hundreds of thousands of distinct CDR3 sequences, around 14% of them singletons.

This clonotype was obtained from a woman aged 18-29 years with Graves' hyperthyroidism that later progressed to Graves' ophthalmopathy. V gene TRBV5-1 combines with J gene TRBJ1-1; possible D gene TRBD1, 5 bases. The sequencing input was blood. In DNA form, the CDR3 reads TGTGCCAGCAGTTTGGGGGACACTGAAGCTTTCTTT. This translates into CASSLGDTEAFF.